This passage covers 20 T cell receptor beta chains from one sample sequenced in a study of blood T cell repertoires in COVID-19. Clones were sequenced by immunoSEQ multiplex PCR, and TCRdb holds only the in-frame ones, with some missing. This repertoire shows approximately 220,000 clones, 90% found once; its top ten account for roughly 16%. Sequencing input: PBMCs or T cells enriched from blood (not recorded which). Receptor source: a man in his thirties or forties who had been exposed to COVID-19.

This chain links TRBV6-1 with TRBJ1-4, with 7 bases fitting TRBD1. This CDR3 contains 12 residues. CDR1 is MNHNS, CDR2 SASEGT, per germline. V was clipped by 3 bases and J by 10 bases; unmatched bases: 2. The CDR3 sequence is CASSDPGGKLFF. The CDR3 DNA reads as TGTGCCAGCAGTGATCCAGGGGGAAAACTGTTTTTT.

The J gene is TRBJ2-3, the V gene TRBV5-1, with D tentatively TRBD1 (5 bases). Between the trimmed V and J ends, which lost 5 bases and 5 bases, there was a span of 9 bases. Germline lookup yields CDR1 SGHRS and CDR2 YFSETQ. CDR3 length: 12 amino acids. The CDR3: CASRQTGDTQYF. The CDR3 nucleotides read TGCGCCAGCAGGCAAACAGGAGATACGCAGTATTTT. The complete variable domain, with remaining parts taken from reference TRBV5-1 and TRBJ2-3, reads KAGVTQTPRYLIKTRGQQVTLSCSPISGHRSVSWYQQTPGQGLQFLFEYFSETQRNKGNFPGRFSGRQFSNSRSEMNVSTLELGDSALYLCASRQTGDTQYFGPGTRLTVL.

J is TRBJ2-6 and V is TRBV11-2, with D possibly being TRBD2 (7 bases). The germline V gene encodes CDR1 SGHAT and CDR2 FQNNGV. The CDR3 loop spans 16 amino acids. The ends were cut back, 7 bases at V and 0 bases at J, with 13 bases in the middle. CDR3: CASKEGGASGANVLTF. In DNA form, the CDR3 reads TGTGCCAGCAAGGAGGGGGGGGCCTCTGGGGCCAACGTCCTGACTTTC.

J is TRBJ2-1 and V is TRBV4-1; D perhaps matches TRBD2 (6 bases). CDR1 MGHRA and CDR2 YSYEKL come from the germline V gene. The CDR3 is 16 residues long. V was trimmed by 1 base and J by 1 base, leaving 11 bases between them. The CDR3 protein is CASSQGPGRSYNEQFF. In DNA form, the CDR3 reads TGCGCCAGCAGCCAAGGACCTGGGAGGTCCTACAATGAGCAGTTCTTC.

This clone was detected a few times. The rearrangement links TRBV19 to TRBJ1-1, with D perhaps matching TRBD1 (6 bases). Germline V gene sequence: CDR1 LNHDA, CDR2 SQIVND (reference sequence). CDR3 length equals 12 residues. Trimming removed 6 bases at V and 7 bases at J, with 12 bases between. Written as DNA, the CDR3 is TGTGCCAGTAGCCTCTCGGGACATGAAGCTTTCTTT. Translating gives CASSLSGHEAFF.

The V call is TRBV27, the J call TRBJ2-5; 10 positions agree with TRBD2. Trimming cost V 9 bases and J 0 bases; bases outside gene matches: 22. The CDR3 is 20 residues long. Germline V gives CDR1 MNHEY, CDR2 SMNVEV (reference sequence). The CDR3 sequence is CASRTRGLAGEILYQETQYF. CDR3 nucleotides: TGTGCCAGTCGGACTAGGGGTCTAGCGGGGGAGATTTTGTACCAAGAGACCCAGTACTTC.

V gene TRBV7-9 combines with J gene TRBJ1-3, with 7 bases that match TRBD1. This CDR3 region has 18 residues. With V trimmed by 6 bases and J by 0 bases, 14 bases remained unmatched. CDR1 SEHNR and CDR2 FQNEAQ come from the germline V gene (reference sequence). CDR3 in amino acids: CASRFPPQGMSSGNTIYF. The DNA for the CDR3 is TGTGCCAGCAGGTTCCCCCCACAGGGGATGAGCTCTGGAAACACCATATATTTT.

The CDR3 spells CASRESGTSFYEQYF. CDR3 bases: TGTGCCAGCAGAGAATCCGGGACATCGTTCTACGAGCAGTACTTC. This chain connects TRBV6-6 to TRBJ2-7; a possible D gene is TRBD1 (6 bases). The CDR3 runs to 15 residues. Between the trimmed V and J ends, which lost 6 bases and 3 bases, there was a span of 18 bases. Germline assignment: CDR1 MNHNY and CDR2 SVGAGI (reference sequence).

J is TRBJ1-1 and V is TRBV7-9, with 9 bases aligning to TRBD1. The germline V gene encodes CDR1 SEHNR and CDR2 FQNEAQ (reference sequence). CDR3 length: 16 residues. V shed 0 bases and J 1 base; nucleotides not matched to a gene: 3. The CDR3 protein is CASSLATGGPNTEAFF. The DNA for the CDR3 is TGTGCCAGCAGCTTAGCGACAGGGGGGCCGAACACTGAAGCTTTCTTT.

This CDR3 is CASSIMDRVGFGNTIYF. CDR3 in DNA: TGTGCCAGTAGTATCATGGACAGGGTCGGATTTGGAAACACCATATATTTT. The chain is built from TRBV19 and TRBJ1-3, with TRBD1 matching 8 bases. The CDR3 consists of 17 residues. Trimming cost V 3 bases and J 3 bases; bases outside gene matches: 10. The germline V gene has CDR1 LNHDA and CDR2 SQIVND (reference sequence).

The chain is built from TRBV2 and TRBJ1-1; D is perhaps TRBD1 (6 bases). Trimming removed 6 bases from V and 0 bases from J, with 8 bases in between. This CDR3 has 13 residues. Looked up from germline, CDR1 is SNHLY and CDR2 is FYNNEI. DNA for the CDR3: TGTGCCAGCAGGAGGACAGTGAACACTGAAGCTTTCTTT. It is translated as CASRRTVNTEAFF.

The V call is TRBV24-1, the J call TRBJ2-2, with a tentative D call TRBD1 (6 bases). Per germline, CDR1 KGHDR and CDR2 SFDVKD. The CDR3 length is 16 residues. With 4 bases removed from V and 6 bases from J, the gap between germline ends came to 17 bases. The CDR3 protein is CATSEAGADGAGELFF. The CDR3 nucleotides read TGTGCCACCAGTGAAGCAGGGGCGGATGGAGCCGGGGAGCTGTTTTTT.

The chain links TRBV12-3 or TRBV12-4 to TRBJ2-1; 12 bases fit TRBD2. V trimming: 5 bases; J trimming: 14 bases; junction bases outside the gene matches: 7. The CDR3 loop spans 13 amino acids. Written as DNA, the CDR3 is TGTGCCAGCAGTGAACTAGCGGGGGGCCGGGAGTTCTTC. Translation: CASSELAGGREFF.

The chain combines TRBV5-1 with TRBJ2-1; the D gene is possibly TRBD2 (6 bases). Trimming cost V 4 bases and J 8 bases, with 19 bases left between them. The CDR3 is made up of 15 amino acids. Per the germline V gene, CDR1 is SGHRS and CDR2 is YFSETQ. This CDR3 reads CASSRGSTAVDEQFF. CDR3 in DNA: TGCGCCAGCAGCCGGGGGTCTACAGCTGTAGATGAGCAGTTCTTC.

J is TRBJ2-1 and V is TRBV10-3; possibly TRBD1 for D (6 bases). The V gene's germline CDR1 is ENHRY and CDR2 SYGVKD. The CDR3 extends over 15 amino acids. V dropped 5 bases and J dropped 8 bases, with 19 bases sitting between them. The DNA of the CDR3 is TGTGCCATCAGTCAAAAGGTGGGGACATCCCATGAGCAGTTCTTC. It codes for CAISQKVGTSHEQFF.

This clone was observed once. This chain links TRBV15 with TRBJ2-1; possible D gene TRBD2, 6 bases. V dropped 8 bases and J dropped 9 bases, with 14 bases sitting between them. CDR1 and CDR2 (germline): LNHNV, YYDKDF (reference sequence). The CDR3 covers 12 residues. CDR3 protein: CATVDYLGEQFF. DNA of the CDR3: TGTGCCACCGTGGACTACCTGGGTGAGCAGTTCTTC.

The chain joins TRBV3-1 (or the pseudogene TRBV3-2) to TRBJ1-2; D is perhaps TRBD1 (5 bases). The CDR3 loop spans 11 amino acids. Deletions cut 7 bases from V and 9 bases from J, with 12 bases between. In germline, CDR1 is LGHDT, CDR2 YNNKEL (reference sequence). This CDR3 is CASKGARSYTF. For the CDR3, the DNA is TGTGCCAGCAAAGGGGCGCGAAGCTACACCTTC.

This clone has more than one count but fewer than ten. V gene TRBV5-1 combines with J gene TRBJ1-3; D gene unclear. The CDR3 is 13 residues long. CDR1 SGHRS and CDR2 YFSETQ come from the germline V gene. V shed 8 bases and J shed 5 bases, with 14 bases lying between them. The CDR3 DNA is TGCGCCAGACCGGGCCGGGGAAGAAACACCATATATTTT. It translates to CARPGRGRNTIYF.

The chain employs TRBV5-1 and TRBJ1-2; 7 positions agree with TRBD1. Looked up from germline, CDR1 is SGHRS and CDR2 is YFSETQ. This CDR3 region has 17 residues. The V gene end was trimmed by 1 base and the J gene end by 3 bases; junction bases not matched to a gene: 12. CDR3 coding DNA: TGCGCCAGCAGCTTGTTTTATTTGGGGACAGATGACTATGGCTACACCTTC. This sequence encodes CASSLFYLGTDDYGYTF.

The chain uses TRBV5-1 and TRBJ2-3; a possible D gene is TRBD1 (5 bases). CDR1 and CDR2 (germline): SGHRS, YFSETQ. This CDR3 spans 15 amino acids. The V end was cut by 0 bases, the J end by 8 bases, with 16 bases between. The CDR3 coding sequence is TGCGCCAGCAGCTTGGATACTCGTCAGGGTTCTACGCAGTATTTT. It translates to CASSLDTRQGSTQYF.